Listed here is a single T cell receptor (beta chain). Its target is unknown. Through a sample-barcoded 5' primer and a J-beta primer mix, a second PCR was run for roughly 6 to 12 cycles. The authors tagged each cDNA molecule using a template-switch adaptor with 12 random nucleotides. Every sample gave at least 2.5 million paired-end reads containing CDR3. TCRdb re-called the 5' RACE reads with MiXCR, one entry per CDR3 protein. The sample has over 300,000 distinct CDR3 sequences; about half are singletons. The data stem from a study of blood T cells in healthy people across ages. General study points: Per million T cells, TCR beta diversity dropped about linearly as age rose.

Germline V gives CDR1 SEHNR, CDR2 FQNEAQ (reference sequence). The CDR3 is 14 amino acids. Trimming took 6 bases from V and 0 from J; bases not matched to a gene: 4. The chain is built from TRBV7-9 and TRBJ1-1; 7 bases map to TRBD1. Sequencing was performed on blood. This TCR derives from a man aged 55 to 69 in good health. DNA of the CDR3: TGTGCCAGCAGTTGGGACAGTCTGAACACTGAAGCTTTCTTT. This translates into CASSWDSLNTEAFF.